These 13 T cell receptor beta chains originate from one sample sequenced in a study of blood T cell repertoires in COVID-19 (TCRdb year 2020). The library was obtained by the immunoSEQ multiplex PCR assay. The source is immuneACCESS, and TCRdb retained only in-frame sequences with V and J called. Part of the clones is not carried over; for the studies checked, unresolved V genes explain less than half of this, and the remainder is unexplained. The sample table contains a few hundred thousand clones; only one count was recorded for roughly 88% of them. The top ten clones comprise around 3% of the sample. Sequencing used PBMCs or T cells enriched from blood (not recorded which). The receptors stem from a woman aged 40 to 49 who had been exposed to COVID-19.

The chain employs TRBV4-1 and TRBJ2-4; 9 nucleotides align to TRBD1. J gave up 7 bases and V 0 bases, and 7 bases lay outside the gene matches. Germline-derived CDR1 and CDR2 are MGHRA and YSYEKL. The CDR3 contains 16 residues. The CDR3 bases are TGCGCCAGCAGCCAAGAGCCGGGACAGGGTTTCAACATTCAGTACTTC. This codes for CASSQEPGQGFNIQYF.

This clone was seen just once. The chain is built from TRBV4-3 and TRBJ2-6, with D unresolved. The CDR3 has 16 amino acids. V lost 2 bases, J lost 1 base, and 9 bases lay in between. From germline, CDR1 is LGHNA and CDR2 YSLEER. CDR3 DNA sequence: TGCGCCAGCAGCCAAAGTTTCGAGTCTGGGGCCAACGTCCTGACTTTC. It translates to CASSQSFESGANVLTF.

A note on this clone: The germline gene is not matched at one end of the junction; a read error may be the cause. V usage is TRBV5-1 and J usage is TRBJ1-2, with TRBD1 as a possible D gene (6 bases). Germline lookup yields CDR1 SGHRS and CDR2 YFSETQ. This CDR3 contains 14 residues. The CDR3, as DNA: TGTGCCAGCAGCGGCGGCCAGGGGCCCTTTGGCTACACCTTC. It translates to CASSGGQGPFGYTF.

This clone was recorded once. This chain links TRBV13 with TRBJ1-1; 12 positions match TRBD1. The V gene's germline CDR1 is PRHDT and CDR2 FYEKMQ (reference sequence). CDR3 size: 16 residues. With 3 bases clipped from V and 4 bases from J, the junction kept 6 bases outside the gene matches. The CDR3 nucleotides are TGTGCCAGCAGCTTGGGGACAGGGGGCCGTATCACTGAAGCTTTCTTT. As protein: CASSLGTGGRITEAFF.

The V call is TRBV7-2, the J call TRBJ2-3, with 8 positions matching TRBD2. Germline V lookup: CDR1 SGHTA, CDR2 FQGNSA. With V trimmed by 5 bases and J by 2 bases, 9 bases remained unmatched. There are 16 residues in the CDR3. In nucleotides, the CDR3 is TGTGCCAGCAGCCCTAGACTAGCGATCCCCACAGATACGCAGTATTTT. It yields the protein CASSPRLAIPTDTQYF.

Turning to this clone: Other DNA sequences in the same sample also yield this CDR3. The chain combines TRBV29-1 with TRBJ1-6; 7 bases are shared with TRBD1. This CDR3 has 12 residues. V shed 4 bases and J 6 bases; nucleotides not matched to a gene: 0. Germline V gene sequence: CDR1 SQVTM, CDR2 ANQGSEA. The CDR3 loop is CSVGQGNSPLHF. Here the CDR3 DNA reads TGCAGCGTTGGACAGGGTAATTCACCCCTCCACTTT.

The V gene is TRBV24-1, the J gene TRBJ1-2; 9 nucleotides align to TRBD1. The junction had 10 bases not matched to a gene; V was cut back by 2 bases and J by 7 bases. Germline lookup yields CDR1 KGHDR and CDR2 SFDVKD. CDR3 length: 16 residues. The CDR3 reads CATSDSPGQGRGGYTF. In DNA, the CDR3 is TGTGCCACCAGTGATTCCCCAGGACAGGGGCGGGGTGGCTACACCTTC.

The chain recombines TRBV3-1 (or the pseudogene TRBV3-2) with TRBJ1-2; 8 bases fit TRBD1. The CDR3 totals 13 residues. Germline CDR1 LGHDT, CDR2 YNNKEL (reference sequence). Trimming took 7 bases from V and 5 from J; bases not matched to a gene: 6. In DNA, the CDR3 is TGTGCCAGCACCCTAAGACAGGGGTATGGCTACACCTTC. Translation: CASTLRQGYGYTF.

The rearrangement links TRBV11-2 to TRBJ2-7; D is undetermined. V was trimmed by 0 bases and J by 4 bases, leaving 7 bases between them. CDR1 is SGHAT and CDR2 is FQNNGV in the germline V gene. CDR3 length equals 13 residues. The CDR3 region is CASSLDLIYEQYV. In DNA, the CDR3 is TGTGCCAGCAGCTTAGACCTAATTTACGAGCAGTACGTC.

J is TRBJ1-5 and V is TRBV15; maybe TRBD1 (6 bases). Trimming shortened V by 0 bases and J by 5 bases, and 11 bases separated the two germline ends. This CDR3 spans 15 amino acids. Per germline, CDR1 LNHNV and CDR2 YYDKDF (reference sequence). The CDR3 sequence: CATSREGGGYQPQHF. The CDR3 DNA reads TGTGCCACCAGCAGAGAAGGGGGGGGCTATCAGCCCCAGCATTTT.

J is TRBJ2-2 and V is TRBV24-1; 11 nucleotides agree with TRBD2. J was trimmed by 4 bases and V by 3 bases; bases with no gene match: 3. This CDR3 comprises 16 residues. The germline gives CDR1 KGHDR, CDR2 SFDVKD. As DNA, the CDR3 is TGTGCCACCAGTGATCCCGGACTAGCGGGCACCGGGGAGCTGTTTTTT. Its translation: CATSDPGLAGTGELFF.

This chain links TRBV6-1 with TRBJ1-6; D is perhaps TRBD1 (6 bases). The CDR3 runs to 17 residues. The V gene lost 2 bases and the J gene lost 0 bases, with 11 bases spanning the gap. The V gene's germline CDR1 is MNHNS and CDR2 SASEGT. CDR3 in amino acids: CASSEPGQISYNSPLHF. As DNA, the CDR3 is TGTGCCAGCAGTGAACCGGGACAAATCTCCTATAATTCACCCCTCCACTTT.

This clone was observed a single time. The chain employs TRBV2 and TRBJ2-7, with 8 bases fitting TRBD1. Germline V gives CDR1 SNHLY, CDR2 FYNNEI. The CDR3 sequence is 14 residues long. Losses at the gene ends were 11 bases for V and 4 bases for J; bases not matched to a gene: 13. The chain's CDR3 is CAATVGTGAYEQYF. CDR3 in DNA: TGTGCCGCCACGGTTGGGACAGGTGCTTACGAGCAGTACTTC.